This T cell receptor beta chain was sequenced for a study of blood T cell dynamics during melanoma immunotherapy (dated by TCRdb to 2018 to 2020). For context, the study as a whole: Patients had metastatic melanoma and received first-line pembrolizumab or nivolumab plus ipilimumab as standard of care in the United Kingdom. To find early correlates of response, peripheral T cell receptor repertoires were profiled in metastatic melanoma patients before and after one cycle of checkpoint inhibitor therapy. The training cohort was made up of consecutive patients, while a further independent group of patients from the same centre was pooled to form an external validation set.

Summary of the overall study and its limitations: The relatively small sample size was acknowledged as potentially limiting generalization of the results. The study was unable to establish whether the T cell clones driving the repertoire changes were melanoma-specific or instead reflected general immune activation. Unlike progressors, patients who went on to achieve disease control showed a bifurcated reorganization of the PBMC repertoire at W3, with either increased clonality or increased diversity.

On this clone itself: Its antigen is currently not known. No much larger clone exists at a distance of one base, and base qualities are not known.

Every bulk PBMC sample was loaded with the same fixed amount of around 400 ng of DNA. TCR beta CDR3 sequences were amplified from genomic DNA with the immunoSEQ TCRb Assay kit following manufacturer instructions. The KAPA Library Quantification Kit for Illumina platforms was used to quantify pooled libraries by qPCR. Pooled libraries were clustered at about 0.55-1.2 pM and sequenced on an Illumina NextSeq 500. The study's processing was this. TCR data were analyzed using immunoSEQ ANALYZER and the R LymphoSeq package. A rearrangement efficiency score was calculated as productive divided by the sum of productive and non-productive CDR3 sequences. Clonality was assessed using the Gini coefficient and diversity using the Renyi index at alpha=1, with pairwise comparisons between timepoints within each patient. In LymphoSeq, clonal relatedness was computed with an edit distance of 3 and repertoire similarity was computed with the Bhattacharyya coefficient. Linear discriminant analysis on week-3 changes in clonality and diversity was built with the R MASS and caret packages to classify response. The clones in this table, taken by TCRdb from immuneACCESS, are in-frame only. Not every clone is retained; where verified, under half of the shortfall comes from an unresolved V gene, and the cause of the rest is unknown. Clone size and V and J calls were adopted from that table, with D and trimming inferred from the DNA. In all, the sample holds more than 8,000 clones, and 70% to 90% of those were seen once. Around 2.5% of the sample is in the top ten clones.

There are 14 amino acids in the CDR3, from cysteine to phenylalanine inclusive. Solely the CDR3 DNA is kept, with 42 bases framed from the first base. CDR1 and CDR2, looked up from the germline V gene, are SGHAT and FQNNGV. Between the V and J ends, shortened by 4 bases and 2 bases respectively, the junction contains 11 bases. What this sample's time point label stands for: week 3, after first cycle of checkpoint inhibitor. Blood samples were collected before treatment (T0) and at week 3 (W3), after the first cycle of checkpoint blockade. Except for two patients with rapid clinical progression, response was assessed 12 weeks after the first infusion by RECIST 1.1; disease control meant complete response, partial response or stable disease. Patients with prior systemic cancer treatment, concomitant immunosuppressant therapy or synchronous other active malignancies were excluded. Both bulk PBMC and plasma cell-free DNA were sequenced for TCR beta so that circulating cells and T cell turnover could be tracked. PBMC were isolated from blood with Lymphoprep and SepMate tubes, followed by red cell lysis. DNA from PBMC and sorted T cell subsets was extracted with QIAamp DNA Blood Mini kits.

This sequence uses TRBV11-2 and TRBJ1-2; the D segment cannot be called with confidence. This specimen was blood, taken from a patient treated with checkpoint blockade. The origin of this receptor is a human donor with melanoma. This receptor has the CDR3 CASSSTWGNYGYTF. The nucleotide sequence reads as follows: TGTGCCAGCAGCTCCACGTGGGGAAACTATGGCTACACCTTC.